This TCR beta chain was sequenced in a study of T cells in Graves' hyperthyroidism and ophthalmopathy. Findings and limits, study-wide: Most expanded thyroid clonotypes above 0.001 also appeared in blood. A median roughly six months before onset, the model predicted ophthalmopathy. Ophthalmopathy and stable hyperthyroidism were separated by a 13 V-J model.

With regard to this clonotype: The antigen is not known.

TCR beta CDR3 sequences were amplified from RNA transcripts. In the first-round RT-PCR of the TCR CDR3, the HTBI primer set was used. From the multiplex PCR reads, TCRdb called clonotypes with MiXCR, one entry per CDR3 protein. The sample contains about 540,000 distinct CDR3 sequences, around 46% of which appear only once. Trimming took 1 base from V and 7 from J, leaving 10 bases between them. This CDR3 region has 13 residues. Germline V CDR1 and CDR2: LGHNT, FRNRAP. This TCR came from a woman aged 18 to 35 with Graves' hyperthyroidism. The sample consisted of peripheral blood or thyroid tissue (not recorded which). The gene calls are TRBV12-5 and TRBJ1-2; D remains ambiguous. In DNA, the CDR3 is TGTGCTAGTGGTTTGGGGTTACCGGGTGGCTACACCTTC. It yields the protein CASGLGLPGGYTF. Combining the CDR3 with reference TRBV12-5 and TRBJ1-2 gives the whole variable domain DARVTQTPRHKVTEMGQEVTMRCQPILGHNTVFWYRQTMMQGLELLAYFRNRAPLDDSGMPKDRFSAEMPDATLATLKIQPSEPRDSAVYFCASGLGLPGGYTFGSGTRLTVV.